This T cell receptor beta chain was observed in a study of T cells in Graves' hyperthyroidism and ophthalmopathy. Study observations and caveats: With a median lead of roughly 6.2 months before onset, the model predicted ophthalmopathy.

The source material, RNA transcripts, was used to amplify TCR beta CDR3 regions. First-round RT-PCR of the TCR CDR3 relied on the HTBI primer set. MiXCR, run by TCRdb on the multiplex PCR reads, gives a single entry per CDR3 protein. Altogether about 690,000 distinct CDR3 sequences are present, approximately 15% being singletons, with the ten largest covering about 14%. In its sample, this clonotype was seen many times. Its antigen is still unknown. Per germline, CDR1 ENHRY and CDR2 SYGVKD. V dropped 7 bases and J dropped 1; count of bases not matched to a gene: 14. The CDR3 totals 17 residues. V is TRBV10-3 and J is TRBJ1-2, with TRBD1 identical over 8 bases. The clonotype originates from a man in his fifties with Graves' hyperthyroidism. Material: blood. CDR3 nucleotides: TGTGCCATCATCGAAGGGTTGGCAGGGGGCTTTAACTATGGCTACACCTTC. Protein sequence: CAIIEGLAGGFNYGYTF.